The entry below gives a single T cell receptor (beta chain) sequence along with its context. Its antigen is currently not known. Per-base quality was not reported, and no clone a single base away is much larger than it. The entry originates in a study of T cells after yellow fever vaccination (dated by TCRdb to about 2019). For the wider study: Libraries from fractions with low cell numbers were prepared with the SMART-Seq v4 Ultra Low Input RNA kit. To track T-cell clones before and after primary and booster YFV17D yellow fever vaccination, bulk TCR alpha and beta repertoires were sequenced longitudinally. Two healthy male donors, one aged 18 to 29 and one aged 30 to 40 years, made up the cohort. Blood was drawn at multiple timepoints before and after primary and secondary immunization, with bulk PBMC replicates and cell subsets isolated.

Broader findings and caveats from the paper: Compared with the primary T-cell response, the secondary T-cell response was weaker but faster, peaking on day 5 rather than day 15. A small share of clonotypes was detected in both CD4 and CD8 compartments, with the overlap likely arising from convergent recombination. Most clones expanded after primary vaccination (around 96% of CD4 and approximately 86% of CD8) were re-detected after the booster, suggesting that broad memory maintenance occurred. Computational filtering was required because FACS-sorted repertoires could contain abundant contaminating clonotypes from the bulk population. Because the study included only a couple of donors, the extent to which the findings can be generalized is limited.

Here V drops 7 bases and J drops 3 bases, and the junction holds 5 bases not matched to any gene. CDR1 and CDR2 are drawn from the germline V gene: LGHNA, YNFKEQ. The CDR3 runs 14 residues from the cysteine to the phenylalanine. Just the 42-base CDR3 DNA is kept, in frame starting at base 1. The sample's treatment or condition label, in plain terms: live attenuated yellow fever vaccine strain. A standard Ficoll-Paque protocol was used to isolate PBMCs from peripheral blood. CD4 and CD8 T-cell fractions were isolated with Dynabeads CD4 and CD8 positive selection kits. TriZol was used to extract RNA from bulk PBMCs, CD4 and CD8 fractions, and dextramer-positive and dextramer-negative fractions. Synthesis of TCR cDNA relied on 5'RACE template switching, a step that introduced a universal primer site along with unique molecular identifiers. cDNA synthesis was primed from both the TCR alpha and TCR beta constant segments. Two PCR steps were used to amplify libraries, with sample barcodes and sequencing adapters being added in the second step. Sequencing of libraries was performed on Illumina HiSeq 2500 (2x100 bp) or NovaSeq (2x150 bp). As for how the authors treated the data: MIGEC was used to demultiplex reads and collapse the reads into UMI consensus sequences, and MiXCR was used for V(D)J alignment. Using edgeR on replicate PBMC samples, clonotypes were called vaccine-responding if FDR was below 0.01 and the log2 fold change was above 5 up to day 15. Each bulk clonotype received a CD4 or CD8 identity based on whether the sequenced CD4 or CD8 repertoire contained that clonotype at higher abundance. Using fastp at Q25 and MiXCR, TCRdb reprocessed the public reads and kept productive beta chains. Here each entry gathers all rows of one CDR3 protein and keeps the most common genes and DNA. In this record, the V and J calls reflect TCRdb's handling and not the investigators' own analysis. A total of 110,000 to 150,000 distinct CDR3 sequences appear in this sample, approximately 6.6% of them only once. The biggest ten clones account for under 0.8% of the sample.

Here the chain combines TRBV4-2 and TRBJ2-4; TRBD2 agrees with 8 junctional bases. Sample: CD4+ T cells sorted from PBMCs, taken 10 days after the yellow fever booster vaccination. The origin of this receptor is a man aged 25-45 years who received the YFV17D yellow fever vaccine. CDR3 reads: CASTRGGFKNIQYF. The bases are TGTGCCAGCACTCGGGGGGGATTCAAAAACATTCAGTACTTC.